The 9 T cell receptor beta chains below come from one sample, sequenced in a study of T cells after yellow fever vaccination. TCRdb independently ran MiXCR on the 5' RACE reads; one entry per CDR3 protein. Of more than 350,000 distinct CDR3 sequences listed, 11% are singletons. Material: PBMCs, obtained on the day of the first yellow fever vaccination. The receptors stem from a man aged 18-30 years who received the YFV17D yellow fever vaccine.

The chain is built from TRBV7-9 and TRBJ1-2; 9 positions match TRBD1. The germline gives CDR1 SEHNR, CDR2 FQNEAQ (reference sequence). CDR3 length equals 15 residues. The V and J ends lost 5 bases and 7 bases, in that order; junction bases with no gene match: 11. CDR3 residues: CASSVIQGAISGYTF. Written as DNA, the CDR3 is TGTGCCAGCAGCGTAATACAGGGGGCGATCTCTGGCTACACCTTC.

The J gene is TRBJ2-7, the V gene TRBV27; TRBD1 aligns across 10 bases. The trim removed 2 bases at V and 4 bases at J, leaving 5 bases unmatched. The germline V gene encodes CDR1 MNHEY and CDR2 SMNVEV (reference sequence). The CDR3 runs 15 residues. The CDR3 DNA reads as TGTGCCAGCAGTTTACAAGGACAGGGGGTGTACGAGCAGTACTTC. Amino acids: CASSLQGQGVYEQYF.

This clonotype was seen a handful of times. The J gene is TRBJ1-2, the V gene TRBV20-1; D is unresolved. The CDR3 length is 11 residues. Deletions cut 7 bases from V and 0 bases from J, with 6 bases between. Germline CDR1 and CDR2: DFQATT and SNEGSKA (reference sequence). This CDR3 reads CSVHANYGYTF. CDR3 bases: TGCAGTGTCCACGCTAACTATGGCTACACCTTC.

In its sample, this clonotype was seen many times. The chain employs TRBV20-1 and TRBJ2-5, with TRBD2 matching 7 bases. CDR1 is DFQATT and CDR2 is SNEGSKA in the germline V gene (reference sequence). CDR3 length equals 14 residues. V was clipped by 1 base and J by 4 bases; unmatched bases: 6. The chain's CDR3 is CSARVGRVTETQYF. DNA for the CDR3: TGCAGTGCTAGAGTTGGGAGGGTCACAGAGACCCAGTACTTC.

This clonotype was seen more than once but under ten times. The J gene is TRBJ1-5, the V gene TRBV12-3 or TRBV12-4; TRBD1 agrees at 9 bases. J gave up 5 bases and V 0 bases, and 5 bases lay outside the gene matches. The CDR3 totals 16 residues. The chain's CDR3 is CASSLAGGQGHQPQHF. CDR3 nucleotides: TGTGCCAGCAGTTTAGCTGGGGGACAGGGACATCAGCCCCAGCATTTT.

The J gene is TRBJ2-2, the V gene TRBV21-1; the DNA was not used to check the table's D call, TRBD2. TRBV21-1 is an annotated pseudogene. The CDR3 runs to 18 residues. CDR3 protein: CASINGWRGALNTGELFF. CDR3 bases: TGTGCCAGCATCAACGGCTGGCGGGGGGCCCTAAACACCGGGGAGCTGTTTTTT.

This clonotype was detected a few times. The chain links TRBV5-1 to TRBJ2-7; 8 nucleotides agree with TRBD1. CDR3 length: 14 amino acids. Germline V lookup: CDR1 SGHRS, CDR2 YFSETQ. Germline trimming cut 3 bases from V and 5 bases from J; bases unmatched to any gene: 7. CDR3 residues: CASSYTRGPHEQYF. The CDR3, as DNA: TGCGCCAGCAGCTATACCAGGGGGCCCCACGAGCAGTACTTC.

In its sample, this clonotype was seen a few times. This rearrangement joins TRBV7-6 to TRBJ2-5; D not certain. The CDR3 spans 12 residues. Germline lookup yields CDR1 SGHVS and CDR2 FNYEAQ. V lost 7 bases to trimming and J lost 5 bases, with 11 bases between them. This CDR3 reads CASTRDEETQYF. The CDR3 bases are TGTGCCAGCACCCGAGACGAGGAGACCCAGTACTTC.

CDR3 loop: CASSPQDRGLVQFF. CDR3 DNA sequence: TGTGCCAGCAGCCCACAGGACAGGGGTCTAGTGCAGTTCTTC. This chain uses TRBV11-1 with TRBJ2-1; 9 bases fit TRBD1. The germline V gene has CDR1 SGHAT and CDR2 FQDESV (reference sequence). The junction had 11 bases not matched to a gene; V was cut back by 5 bases and J by 12 bases. The CDR3 loop spans 14 amino acids.